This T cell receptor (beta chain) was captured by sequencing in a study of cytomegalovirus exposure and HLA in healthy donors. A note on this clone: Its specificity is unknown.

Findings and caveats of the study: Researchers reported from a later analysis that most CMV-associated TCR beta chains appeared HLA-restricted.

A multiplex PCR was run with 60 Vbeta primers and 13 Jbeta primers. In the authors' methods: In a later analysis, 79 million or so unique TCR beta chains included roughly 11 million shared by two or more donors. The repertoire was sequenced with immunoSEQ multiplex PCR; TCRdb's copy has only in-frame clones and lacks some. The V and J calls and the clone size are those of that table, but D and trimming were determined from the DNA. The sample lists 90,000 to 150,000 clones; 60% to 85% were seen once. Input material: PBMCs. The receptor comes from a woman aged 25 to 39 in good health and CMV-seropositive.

The DNA of the CDR3 is TGTGCCAGCAGCCAGGGCCAACGGGAGACCCAGTACTTC. Encoded protein: CASSQGQRETQYF. The V gene is TRBV14, the J gene TRBJ2-5; D is uncertain. V lost 3 bases and J lost 5, with 10 bases in between. Germline V gives CDR1 SGHDN, CDR2 FVKESK. The CDR3 covers 13 residues.